This T cell receptor beta chain comes out of a study of T cell responses to AZD1222 COVID-19 vaccine (dated by TCRdb to the early 2020s). Regarding the study in general: AZD1222 recipients with second doses at about 4 weeks or about 12 weeks were pooled, because spike-specific TCR depth and breadth did not differ between schedules. Enrollment into the trials was organized by age into subgroups of 18-55, 56-69 and 70-plus years, and those subgroups contained approximately 150, 30 and 60 TCR-sequenced participants, respectively. A total of 230 or so trial participants underwent TCR sequencing, of whom some 210 received two doses of AZD1222 and some 25 received two doses of the MenACWY control vaccine. What the research found in general, with its limitations: Most participants were white British and females outnumbered males, and the authors suggested that clonal diversity may have been underestimated. The 56-69-year group was small, and its depth increase did not reach significance, likely because of low power. Reportedly, almost half of the unique spike-specific TCRs recognized epitopes lying outside the regions that are mutated in the B.1.351 and B.1.1.7 variants. After two AZD1222 doses, spike-specific TCR breadth and depth were significantly higher than at day 0 and than in MenACWY recipients. Conclusions about previously exposed vaccinees are limited because only six or seven AZD1222 recipients were SARS-CoV-2 seropositive at baseline. Vaccine-associated CD4 TCRs spanned the whole spike protein, with dominant responses in regions 160-218 and 743-854. Because no day 14 peak-response samples were available, the repertoires could be characterized only after the peak T cell response.

V loses 6 bases, J loses 0 bases, and the germline ends lie 6 bases apart. Reading the germline V gene gives CDR1 SNHLY and CDR2 FYNNEI. CDR3 length: 13 amino acids, cysteine to phenylalanine. The CDR3 DNA has 39 bases and is translated from base 1. The CDR3 regions of human TCRbeta chains were analyzed by immunosequencing. In the original analysis: Repertoire TCRs were matched against a reference library of SARS-CoV-2-specific TCRs generated with the MIRA antigen-specificity platform. Breadth was defined as the fraction of unique TCRs that were SARS-CoV-2-associated. Depth was defined as the fraction of total T cells that were SARS-CoV-2-associated. Each spike-specific TCR was assigned to its reactive spike region and to a CD4 or CD8 class using the MIRA data. Log10-transformed breadth and depth values were compared by one-way ANOVA with Sidak's multiple comparisons tests. TCRdb's version of the immuneACCESS table is confined to in-frame rearrangements and falls short of the full clone set. An unresolved V gene accounts for under half of the shortfall where checked; the remainder is of unknown origin. V and J calls and clone size are given by that table; D and trimming were obtained from the DNA. This sample is represented by more than 250,000 clones; more than 85% of them were singletons. The top ten clonotypes cover about 0.5% of the sample.

Points on this clone: Its antigen is unknown. Base-call qualities are not available, and no considerably larger clone is one nucleotide away.

The sample's time point label is to be understood as: baseline before first vaccination. Vaccinee samples were obtained from the UK trials COV001 and COV002, which included a single-blind randomized controlled phase 2/3 trial of AZD1222 (ChAdOx1 nCoV-19) in healthy adults. For TCRbeta chain sequencing, PBMC samples were collected from trial participants at day 0 and at day 28 after the second dose. The rearrangement combines TRBV2 with TRBJ2-1, with TRBD2 tentatively as D gene (5 bases match). This TCR was recovered from an adult in good health. The specimen comprised peripheral blood, sampled on day 0 of AZD1222 vaccination. Here the CDR3 is given as CASRDYSYNEQFF. The DNA sequence follows: TGTGCCAGCAGAGACTACTCCTACAATGAGCAGTTCTTC.